Below, 15 T cell receptor beta chains from the same sample are listed, as sequenced in a study of blood T cell repertoires in COVID-19. Assay used: immunoSEQ multiplex PCR; TCRdb lists only in-frame clones, some missing. The profile shows about 190,000 clones, around 80% of them singletons. The sequencing input was peripheral blood. These receptors were obtained from a human donor in a cohort sampled during active COVID-19.

The J gene is TRBJ1-2, the V gene TRBV19; 10 bases align to TRBD1. Looked up from germline, CDR1 is LNHDA and CDR2 is SQIVND (reference sequence). V dropped 5 bases and J dropped 4; count of bases not matched to a gene: 13. There are 17 residues in the CDR3. CDR3: CASSRHRQGANAYGYTF. The CDR3 DNA reads TGTGCCAGTAGTCGCCACCGACAGGGGGCGAATGCCTATGGCTACACCTTC.

The CDR3 loop is CASSKLQGMGETQYF. CDR3 DNA: TGCGCCAGCAGCAAATTACAGGGAATGGGGGAGACCCAGTACTTC. This chain uses TRBV5-1 with TRBJ2-5, with D maybe TRBD1 (6 bases). This CDR3 contains 15 residues. Germline values: CDR1 SGHRS, CDR2 YFSETQ. The V gene lost 4 bases and the J gene lost 5 bases, with 18 bases spanning the gap.

This clone was observed once. The CDR3 spells CASSYSLGGLYFSNTIYF. The CDR3 DNA reads TGTGCCAGCAGCTACAGTTTGGGGGGGCTATATTTCTCGAACACCATATATTTT. The chain links TRBV5-8 to TRBJ1-3, with D maybe TRBD1 (6 bases). The length of the CDR3 is 18 residues. The germline gives CDR1 SGHTS, CDR2 YDEGEE. Trimming took off 3 bases at V and 7 bases at J, with 26 bases between the two ends.

This clone occurred once. The rearrangement uses TRBV9 and TRBJ2-4, with 8 positions matching TRBD1. The ends lost 2 bases at V and 9 bases at J; junction bases unmatched: 10. CDR3 length: 15 residues. Germline assignment: CDR1 SGDLS and CDR2 YYNGEE. The CDR3 protein is CASSVGQGERGIQYF. The CDR3 bases are TGTGCCAGCAGCGTCGGACAGGGCGAGAGAGGCATTCAGTACTTC.

The chain is built from TRBV30 and TRBJ2-2; D is unresolved. Trimming stripped 0 bases from V and 0 bases from J, with 5 bases between. The germline CDR1 and CDR2 sequences are GTSNPN and SVGIG (reference sequence). The CDR3 covers 14 residues. DNA of the CDR3: TGTGCCTGGAGTGTATCCGCGAACACCGGGGAGCTGTTTTTT. Amino acid sequence: CAWSVSANTGELFF.

This clone occurred a few times. This rearrangement joins TRBV2 to TRBJ1-5, with TRBD1 as a possible D gene (5 bases). CDR3 size: 18 residues. V lost 1 base, J lost 2 bases, and 18 bases lay in between. From germline, CDR1 is SNHLY and CDR2 FYNNEI. The CDR3 spells CASSEDGGTWVRNQPQHF. CDR3 nucleotide sequence: TGTGCCAGCAGTGAAGACGGGGGAACCTGGGTCCGCAATCAGCCCCAGCATTTT. The full variable domain, completed using reference TRBV2 and TRBJ1-5, is EPEVTQTPSHQVTQMGQEVILRCVPISNHLYFYWYRQILGQKVEFLVSFYNNEISEKSEIFDDQFSVERPDGSNFTLKIRSTKLEDSAMYFCASSEDGGTWVRNQPQHFGDGTRLSIL.

V gene TRBV5-1 combines with J gene TRBJ1-2, with 7 bases matching TRBD1. CDR1 and CDR2 (germline): SGHRS, YFSETQ. The CDR3 is 16 amino acids. V was clipped by 4 bases and J by 2 bases; unmatched bases: 11. The CDR3 sequence is CASSPTWGQPNYGYTF. The CDR3 bases are TGCGCCAGCAGCCCAACCTGGGGACAGCCGAACTATGGCTACACCTTC.

As to this clone: At one of its ends the junction is not consistent with the germline gene, which may arise from a read error. This rearrangement joins TRBV11-3 to TRBJ2-5, with D hard to call. Germline V lookup: CDR1 SGHNT, CDR2 YENEEA. The CDR3 runs to 13 residues. For the CDR3, the DNA is TGTGCCAGCAGCTTAGGGTCCCAAGCGACCCAGTACTTC. It is translated as CASSLGSQATQYF.

In its sample, this clone was seen a few times. The rearrangement uses TRBV7-9 and TRBJ1-5, with D perhaps TRBD1 (5 bases). Trimming took off 1 base at V and 4 bases at J, with 8 bases between the two ends. The CDR3 runs to 14 residues. Germline V gives CDR1 SEHNR, CDR2 FQNEAQ (reference sequence). CDR3 in DNA: TGTGCCAGCAGCTTAGTGGGGGGTAATCAGCCCCAGCATTTT. Protein sequence: CASSLVGGNQPQHF.

The CDR3 spells CSAQGRFSGNTIYF. CDR3 in DNA: TGCAGCGCGCAGGGCCGATTCTCTGGAAACACCATATATTTT. This rearrangement joins TRBV29-1 to TRBJ1-3; a weak D match, TRBD1 (5 bases). CDR1 and CDR2 from the germline V gene are SQVTM and ANQGSEA. The V end lost 7 bases, the J end lost 0 bases, and 13 bases lay between the germline ends. The CDR3 has 14 residues.

The chain links TRBV5-1 to TRBJ2-7; 7 positions agree with TRBD1. Germline trimming cut 4 bases from V and 6 bases from J; bases unmatched to any gene: 10. CDR1 SGHRS and CDR2 YFSETQ come from the germline V gene. CDR3 size: 14 residues. The CDR3 reads CASSPGPGGSEQYF. The CDR3, as DNA: TGCGCCAGCAGCCCGGGCCCAGGGGGATCCGAGCAGTACTTC.

The V and J genes are TRBV9 and TRBJ2-3; 7 bases fit TRBD2. Trimming at V came to 0 bases and at J to 1 base, leaving 5 bases not matched to a gene. The germline gives CDR1 SGDLS, CDR2 YYNGEE. This CDR3 is built from 16 residues. The CDR3 sequence: CASSVGVGGGTDTQYF. The CDR3 bases are TGTGCCAGCAGCGTAGGGGTTGGGGGGGGCACAGATACGCAGTATTTT.

This clone was counted between two and nine times. This sequence joins TRBV5-1 and TRBJ2-1, with 14 bases fitting TRBD2. V shed 5 bases, J shed 7 bases, and the junction held 14 bases outside the gene matches. CDR3 length: 18 residues. In germline, CDR1 is SGHRS, CDR2 YFSETQ. The CDR3 nucleotides are TGCGCCAGCAGTCGCGGGGAACCGGGACTAGCGGGAGATAATGAGCAGTTCTTC. Translated: CASSRGEPGLAGDNEQFF.

The rearrangement joins TRBV7-2 to TRBJ2-1; 7 bases match TRBD2. The V and J ends lost 3 bases and 3 bases, in that order; junction bases with no gene match: 5. CDR3 length: 15 residues. Germline V gene lookup returns CDR1 SGHTA and CDR2 FQGNSA. CDR3 residues: CASSLDGRLYNEQFF. CDR3 nucleotides: TGTGCCAGCAGCTTGGACGGGAGGCTCTACAATGAGCAGTTCTTC.

The rearrangement links TRBV5-4 to TRBJ2-6, with D unresolved. Germline CDR1 is SGHNT and CDR2 is YYREEE (reference sequence). Trimming shortened V by 4 bases and J by 2 bases, and 10 bases separated the two germline ends. This CDR3 is 15 amino acids long. CDR3 in amino acids: CASSMAIPGANVLTF. The CDR3 DNA is TGTGCCAGCAGCATGGCAATCCCTGGGGCCAACGTCCTGACTTTC.